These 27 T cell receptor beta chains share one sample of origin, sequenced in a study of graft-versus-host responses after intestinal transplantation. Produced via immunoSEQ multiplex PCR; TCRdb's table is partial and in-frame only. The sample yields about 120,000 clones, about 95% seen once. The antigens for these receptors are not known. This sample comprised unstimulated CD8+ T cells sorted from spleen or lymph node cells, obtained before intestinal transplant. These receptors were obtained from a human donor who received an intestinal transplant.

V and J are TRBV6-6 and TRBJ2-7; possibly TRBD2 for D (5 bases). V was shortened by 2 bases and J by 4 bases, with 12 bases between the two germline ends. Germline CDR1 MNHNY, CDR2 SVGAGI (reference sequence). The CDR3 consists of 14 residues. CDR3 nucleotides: TGTGCCAGCAGTTACAACGGCGGAGGATACGAGCAGTACTTC. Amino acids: CASSYNGGGYEQYF.

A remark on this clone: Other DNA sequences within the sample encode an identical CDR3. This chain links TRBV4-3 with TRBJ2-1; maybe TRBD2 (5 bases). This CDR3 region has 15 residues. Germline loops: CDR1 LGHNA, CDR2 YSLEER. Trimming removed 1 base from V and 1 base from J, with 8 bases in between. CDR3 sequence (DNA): TGCGCCAGCAGCCAAGGCGGAGGTTCCTACAATGAGCAGTTCTTC. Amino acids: CASSQGGGSYNEQFF.

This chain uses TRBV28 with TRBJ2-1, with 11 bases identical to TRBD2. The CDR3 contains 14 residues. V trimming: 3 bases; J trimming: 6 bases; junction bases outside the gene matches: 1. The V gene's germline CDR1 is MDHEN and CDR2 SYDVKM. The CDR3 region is CASSLTSGTNEQFF. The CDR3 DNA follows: TGTGCCAGCAGTTTGACTAGCGGGACCAATGAGCAGTTCTTC.

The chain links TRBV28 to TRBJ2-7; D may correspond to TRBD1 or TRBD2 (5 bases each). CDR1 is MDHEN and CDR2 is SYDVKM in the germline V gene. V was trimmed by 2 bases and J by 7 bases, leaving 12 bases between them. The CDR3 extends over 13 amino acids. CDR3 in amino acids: CASSLKLAGEQYF. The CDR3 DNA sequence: TGTGCCAGCAGTTTAAAGCTAGCAGGGGAGCAGTACTTC.

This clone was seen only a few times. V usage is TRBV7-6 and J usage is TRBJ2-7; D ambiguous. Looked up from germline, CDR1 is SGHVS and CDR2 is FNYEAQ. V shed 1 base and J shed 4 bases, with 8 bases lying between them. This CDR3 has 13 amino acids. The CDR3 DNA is TGTGCCAGCAGCTTAGGCAGGCAGTACGAGCAGTACTTC. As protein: CASSLGRQYEQYF.

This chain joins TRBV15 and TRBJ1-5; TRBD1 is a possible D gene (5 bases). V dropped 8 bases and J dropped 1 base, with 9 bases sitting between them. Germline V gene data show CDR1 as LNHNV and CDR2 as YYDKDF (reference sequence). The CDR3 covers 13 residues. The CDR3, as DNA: TGTGCCACCTCCGGGGGGAGCAATCAGCCCCAGCATTTT. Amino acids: CATSGGSNQPQHF. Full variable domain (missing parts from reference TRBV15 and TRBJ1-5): DAMVIQNPRYQVTQFGKPVTLSCSQTLNHNVMYWYQQKSSQAPKLLFHYYDKDFNNEADTPDNFQSRRPNTSFCFLDIRSPGLGDTAMYLCATSGGSNQPQHFGDGTRLSIL.

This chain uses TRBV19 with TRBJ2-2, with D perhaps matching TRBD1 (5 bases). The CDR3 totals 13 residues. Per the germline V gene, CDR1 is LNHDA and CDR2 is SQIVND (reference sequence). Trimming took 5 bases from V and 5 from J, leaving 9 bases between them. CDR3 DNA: TGTGCCAGTAGTCTGACAGAGACCGGGGAGCTGTTTTTT. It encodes CASSLTETGELFF.

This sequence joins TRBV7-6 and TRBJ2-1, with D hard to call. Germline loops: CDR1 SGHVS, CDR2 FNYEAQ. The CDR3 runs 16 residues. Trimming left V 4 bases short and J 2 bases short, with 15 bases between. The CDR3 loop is CASSSTHDGTYNEQFF. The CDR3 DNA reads TGTGCCAGCAGCTCGACCCATGACGGAACCTACAATGAGCAGTTCTTC.

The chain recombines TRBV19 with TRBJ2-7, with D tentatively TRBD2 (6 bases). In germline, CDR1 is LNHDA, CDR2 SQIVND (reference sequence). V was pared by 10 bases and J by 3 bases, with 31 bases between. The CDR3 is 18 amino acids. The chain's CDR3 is CATPTGPKKLAEHYEQYF. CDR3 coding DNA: TGTGCCACCCCAACGGGACCTAAGAAGTTAGCGGAGCACTACGAGCAGTACTTC.

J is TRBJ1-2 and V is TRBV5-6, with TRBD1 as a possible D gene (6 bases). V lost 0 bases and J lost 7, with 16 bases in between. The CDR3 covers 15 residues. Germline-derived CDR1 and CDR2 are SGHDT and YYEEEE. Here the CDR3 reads CASSLDGGLSGGYTF. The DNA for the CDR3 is TGTGCCAGCAGCTTGGACGGGGGGCTCTCTGGTGGCTACACCTTC.

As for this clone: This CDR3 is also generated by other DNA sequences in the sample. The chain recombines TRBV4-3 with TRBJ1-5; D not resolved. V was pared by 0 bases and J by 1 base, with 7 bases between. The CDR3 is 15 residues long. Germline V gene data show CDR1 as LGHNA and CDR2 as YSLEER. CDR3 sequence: CASSQDRRSNQPQHF. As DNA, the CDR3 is TGCGCCAGCAGCCAAGATCGACGGAGCAATCAGCCCCAGCATTTT.

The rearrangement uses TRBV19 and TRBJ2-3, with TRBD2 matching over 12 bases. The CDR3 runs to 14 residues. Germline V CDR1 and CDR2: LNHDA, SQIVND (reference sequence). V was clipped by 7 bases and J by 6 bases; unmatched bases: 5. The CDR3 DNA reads TGTGCCAGTACGACTAGCGGGAGAAGGGATACGCAGTATTTT. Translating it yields CASTTSGRRDTQYF.

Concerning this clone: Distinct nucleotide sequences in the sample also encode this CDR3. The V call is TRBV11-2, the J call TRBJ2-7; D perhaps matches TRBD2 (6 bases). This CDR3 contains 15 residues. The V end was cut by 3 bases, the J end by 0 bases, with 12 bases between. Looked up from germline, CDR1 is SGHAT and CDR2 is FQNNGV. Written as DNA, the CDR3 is TGTGCCAGCAGCTTTGGCGCGGGGAGCTCCTACGAGCAGTACTTC. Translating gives CASSFGAGSSYEQYF. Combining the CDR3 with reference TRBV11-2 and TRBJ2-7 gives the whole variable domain EAGVAQSPRYKIIEKRQSVAFWCNPISGHATLYWYQQILGQGPKLLIQFQNNGVVDDSQLPKDRFSAERLKGVDSTLKIQPAKLEDSAVYLCASSFGAGSSYEQYFGPGTRLTVT.

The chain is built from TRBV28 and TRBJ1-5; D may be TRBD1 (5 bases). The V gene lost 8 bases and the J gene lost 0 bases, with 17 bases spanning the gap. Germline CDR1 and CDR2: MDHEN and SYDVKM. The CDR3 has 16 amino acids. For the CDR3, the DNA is TGTGCCAGCCGTGTGTCAGACAGCAATAGCAATCAGCCCCAGCATTTT. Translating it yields CASRVSDSNSNQPQHF.

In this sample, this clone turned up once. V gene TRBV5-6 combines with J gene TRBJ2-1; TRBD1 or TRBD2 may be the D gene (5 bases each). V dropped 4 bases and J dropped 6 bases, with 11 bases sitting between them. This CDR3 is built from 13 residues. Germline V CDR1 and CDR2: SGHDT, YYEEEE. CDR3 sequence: CASSPGTPNEQFF. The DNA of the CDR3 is TGTGCCAGCAGCCCCGGGACCCCCAATGAGCAGTTCTTC.

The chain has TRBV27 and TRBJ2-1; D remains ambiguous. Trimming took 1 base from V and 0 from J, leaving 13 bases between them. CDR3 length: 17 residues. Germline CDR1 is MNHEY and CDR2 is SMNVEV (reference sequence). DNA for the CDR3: TGTGCCAGCAGTTTATATCTATCGGAACCCTCCTACAATGAGCAGTTCTTC. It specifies CASSLYLSEPSYNEQFF.

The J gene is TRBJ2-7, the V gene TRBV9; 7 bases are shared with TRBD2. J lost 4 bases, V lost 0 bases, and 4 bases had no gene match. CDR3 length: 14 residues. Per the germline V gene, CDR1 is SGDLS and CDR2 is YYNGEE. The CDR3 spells CASSVDGGSYEQYF. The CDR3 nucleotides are TGTGCCAGCAGCGTAGACGGCGGGAGTTACGAGCAGTACTTC.

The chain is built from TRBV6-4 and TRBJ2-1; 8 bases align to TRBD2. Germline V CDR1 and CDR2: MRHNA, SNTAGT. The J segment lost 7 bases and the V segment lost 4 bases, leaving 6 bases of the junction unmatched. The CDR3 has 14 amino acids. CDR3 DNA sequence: TGTGCCAGCAGTGCCCTGAGCGGGAGAAATGAGCAGTTCTTC. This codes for CASSALSGRNEQFF.

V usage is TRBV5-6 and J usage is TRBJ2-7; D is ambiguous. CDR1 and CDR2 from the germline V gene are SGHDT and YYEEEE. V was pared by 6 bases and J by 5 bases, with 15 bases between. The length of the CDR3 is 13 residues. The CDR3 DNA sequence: TGTGCCAGCATCTCTTACCTGGGGAACGAGCAGTACTTC. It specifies CASISYLGNEQYF.

The CDR3 protein is CASSWGQGSGNTIYF. CDR3 DNA sequence: TGTGCCAGCAGCTGGGGACAGGGCTCTGGAAACACCATATATTTT. This chain joins TRBV5-6 and TRBJ1-3, with 9 bases fitting TRBD1. With 3 bases clipped from V and 0 bases from J, the junction kept 1 base outside the gene matches. Germline-derived CDR1 and CDR2 are SGHDT and YYEEEE. The length of the CDR3 is 15 residues.

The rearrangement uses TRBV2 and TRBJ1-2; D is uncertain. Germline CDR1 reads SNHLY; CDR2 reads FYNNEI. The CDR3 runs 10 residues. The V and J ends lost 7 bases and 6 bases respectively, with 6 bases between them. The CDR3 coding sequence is TGTGCCAGCATCGCGAATGGCTACACCTTC. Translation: CASIANGYTF.

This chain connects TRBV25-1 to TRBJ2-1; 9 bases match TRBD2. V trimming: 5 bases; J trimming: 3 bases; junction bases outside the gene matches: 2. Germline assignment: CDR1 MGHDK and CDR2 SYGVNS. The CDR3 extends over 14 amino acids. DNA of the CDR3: TGTGCCAGCAGTATTAGCGGGGGCTACAATGAGCAGTTCTTC. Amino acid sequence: CASSISGGYNEQFF.

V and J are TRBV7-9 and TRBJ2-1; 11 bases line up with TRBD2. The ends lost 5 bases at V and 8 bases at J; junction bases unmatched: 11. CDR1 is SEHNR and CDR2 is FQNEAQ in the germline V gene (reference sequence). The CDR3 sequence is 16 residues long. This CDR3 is CASSIRLAGFGDEQFF. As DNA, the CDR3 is TGTGCCAGCAGCATAAGACTAGCGGGATTTGGTGATGAGCAGTTCTTC.

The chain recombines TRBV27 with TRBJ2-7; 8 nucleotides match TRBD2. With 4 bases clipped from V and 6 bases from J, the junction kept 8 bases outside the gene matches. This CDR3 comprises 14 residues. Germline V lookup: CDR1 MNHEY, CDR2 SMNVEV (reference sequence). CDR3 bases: TGTGCCAGCAGTTACCAGAGCGGGAGCGGCGAGCAGTACTTC. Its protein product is CASSYQSGSGEQYF.

CDR3 in amino acids: CASSFRSGYTF. CDR3 bases: TGTGCCAGCAGCTTTAGGAGCGGCTACACCTTC. The J gene is TRBJ1-2, the V gene TRBV11-2; no firm D call. The CDR3 has 11 amino acids. Trimming pared 3 bases from V and 8 bases from J, leaving 7 bases between. In germline, CDR1 is SGHAT, CDR2 FQNNGV.

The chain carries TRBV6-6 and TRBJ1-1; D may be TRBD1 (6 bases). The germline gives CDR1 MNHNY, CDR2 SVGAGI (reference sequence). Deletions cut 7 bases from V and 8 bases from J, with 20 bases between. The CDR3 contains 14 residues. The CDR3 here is CASIIRDRQGEAFF. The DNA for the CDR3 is TGTGCCAGCATTATAAGGGATCGGCAGGGGGAAGCTTTCTTT.

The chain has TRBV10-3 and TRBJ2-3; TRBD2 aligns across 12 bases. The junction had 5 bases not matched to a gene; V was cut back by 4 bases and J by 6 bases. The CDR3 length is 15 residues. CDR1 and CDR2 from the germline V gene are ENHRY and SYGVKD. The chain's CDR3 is CAISGLAGEGDTQYF. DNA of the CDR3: TGTGCCATCAGTGGACTAGCGGGAGAGGGGGATACGCAGTATTTT.